Listed here are 24 T cell receptor beta chains from one sample, sequenced in a study of CD8+CD57+ T cells in acquired aplastic anemia (dated 2018 in TCRdb). The patients picked for sequencing were ones in whom flow cytometry had shown an expansion of CD8+CD57+ cells. Sequencing instrument: Illumina HiSeq 2000. Profiling of TCR beta VDJ combinations and CDR3 sequences used genomic DNA as the template. TCRdb redid the processing of the public reads, applying fastp at Q25 and MiXCR, and retained in-frame beta chains. Entries that share a CDR3 protein sequence are merged under the most common genes and DNA. The sample contains approximately 95,000 distinct CDR3 sequences, 55% to 70% of them found a single time. The top ten clones comprise 50% to 70% of the sample. Specimen: sorted CD4+, CD8+, or CD8+CD57+ T cells (not recorded which) from PBMCs. The receptors come from a human donor with aplastic anemia.

The genes are TRBV15 and TRBJ1-2; D gene ambiguous. This CDR3 is built from 14 residues. Trimming shortened V by 0 bases and J by 4 bases, and 9 bases separated the two germline ends. Germline V gene sequence: CDR1 LNHNV, CDR2 YYDKDF (reference sequence). Here the CDR3 reads CATSRDRSAYGYTF. The CDR3 nucleotides read TGTGCCACCAGCAGAGATCGCTCTGCCTATGGCTACACCTTC.

This clonotype showed up just a few times. The chain couples TRBV4-3 to TRBJ2-1; 11 bases align to TRBD1. The length of the CDR3 is 14 residues. Looked up from germline, CDR1 is LGHNA and CDR2 is YSLEER. The J segment lost 8 bases and the V segment lost 2 bases, leaving 2 bases of the junction unmatched. In nucleotides, the CDR3 is TGCGCCAGCAGCCAAAGGACAGGGGGCCATGAGCAGTTCTTC. Its protein is CASSQRTGGHEQFF.

The rearrangement links TRBV20-1 to TRBJ1-1, with 9 bases matching TRBD1. Germline assignment: CDR1 DFQATT and CDR2 SNEGSKA (reference sequence). The CDR3 covers 11 residues. V was pared by 3 bases and J by 12 bases, with 5 bases of the junction left unmatched. CDR3 sequence: CSARRGQGTFF. The CDR3 DNA sequence: TGCAGTGCTAGGAGGGGACAGGGAACTTTCTTT.

The chain carries TRBV15 and TRBJ2-7, with 9 nucleotides matching TRBD1. Germline lookup yields CDR1 LNHNV and CDR2 YYDKDF (reference sequence). The CDR3 runs to 15 residues. Trimming cost V 1 base and J 3 bases; bases outside gene matches: 4. CDR3 nucleotides: TGTGCCACCAGCAGAGGGACAGGGGACTACTACGAGCAGTACTTC. Residues: CATSRGTGDYYEQYF.

This chain connects TRBV20-1 to TRBJ2-3; TRBD1 matches 7 bases. Germline lookup yields CDR1 DFQATT and CDR2 SNEGSKA (reference sequence). The CDR3 runs 14 residues. The V and J ends lost 5 bases and 4 bases, in that order; junction bases with no gene match: 9. DNA of the CDR3: TGCAGTGCTCACCGACAGGGTAGGGCAGATACGCAGTATTTT. Protein product: CSAHRQGRADTQYF.

A note on this clonotype: The junction does not match germline at one end; this may be a read error. The chain combines TRBV4-1 with TRBJ2-7; TRBD2 aligns across 10 bases. The germline V gene encodes CDR1 MGHRA and CDR2 YSYEKL. The CDR3 consists of 15 residues. In DNA, the CDR3 is TGCGCCAGCAGCCAAGATCCTAGCGGGAGTTACGAGCAGCACTTC. It is translated as CASSQDPSGSYEQHF.

V usage is TRBV9 and J usage is TRBJ2-6; TRBD2 might be the D (6 bases). Germline lookup yields CDR1 SGDLS and CDR2 YYNGEE. The CDR3 consists of 16 residues. Deletions cut 2 bases from V and 1 base from J, with 10 bases between. The CDR3, as DNA: TGTGCCAGCAGCGTGTCTGGGGGGTCTGGGGCCAACGTCCTGACTTTC. Its protein is CASSVSGGSGANVLTF.

The V call is TRBV29-1, the J call TRBJ1-1; 9 nucleotides match TRBD1. CDR3 length: 12 residues. Germline values: CDR1 SQVTM, CDR2 ANQGSEA. With V trimmed by 3 bases and J by 6 bases, 2 bases remained unmatched. DNA of the CDR3: TGCAGCGTTGAGAGACAGGGGGCTGAAGCTTTCTTT. Translation: CSVERQGAEAFF.

This clonotype has only a few counts. The chain links TRBV2 to TRBJ2-7; D is unresolved. Germline assignment: CDR1 SNHLY and CDR2 FYNNEI. The germline V and J ends were trimmed by 2 bases and 12 bases, with 11 bases remaining between them. The CDR3 is made up of 11 amino acids. The CDR3 here is CASSEIGIWYF. The CDR3 bases are TGTGCCAGCAGTGAAATCGGTATCTGGTACTTC. Complete variable domain (other parts from reference TRBV2 and TRBJ2-7): EPEVTQTPSHQVTQMGQEVILRCVPISNHLYFYWYRQILGQKVEFLVSFYNNEISEKSEIFDDQFSVERPDGSNFTLKIRSTKLEDSAMYFCASSEIGIWYFGPGTRLTVT.

The table lists this clonotype with a few counts. The V and J genes are TRBV2 and TRBJ2-3; TRBD2 matches 7 bases. There are 14 residues in the CDR3. The V segment lost 6 bases and the J segment 2 bases; nucleotides outside the gene matches: 5. Germline CDR1 is SNHLY and CDR2 is FYNNEI. CDR3 nucleotides: TGTGCCAGCAGGGGACTAACATTCACAGATACGCAGTATTTT. Amino acids: CASRGLTFTDTQYF.

The chain employs TRBV29-1 and TRBJ1-1, with a possible D match to TRBD1 (6 bases). Germline CDR1 SQVTM, CDR2 ANQGSEA. The CDR3 has 14 residues. V lost 5 bases to trimming and J lost 4 bases, with 17 bases between them. Here the CDR3 reads CSVRPLGAGTEAFF. The CDR3 DNA reads TGCAGCGTTCGGCCCCTGGGGGCAGGCACTGAAGCTTTCTTT. Full variable domain (outside the CDR3, taken from reference TRBV29-1 and TRBJ1-1): SAVISQKPSRDICQRGTSLTIQCQVDSQVTMMFWYRQQPGQSLTLIATANQGSEATYESGFVIDKFPISRPNLTFSTLTVSNMSPEDSSIYLCSVRPLGAGTEAFFGQGTRLTVV.

V and J are TRBV19 and TRBJ1-1; 7 nucleotides match TRBD1. Losses at the gene ends were 8 bases for V and 6 bases for J; bases not matched to a gene: 6. Germline V CDR1 and CDR2: LNHDA, SQIVND (reference sequence). The CDR3 extends over 12 amino acids. CDR3 in DNA: TGTGCCAGTCGCGGACAGGAGTCTGAAGCTTTCTTT. The encoded protein is CASRGQESEAFF.

This rearrangement joins TRBV7-6 to TRBJ2-1, with D maybe TRBD2 (6 bases). The CDR3 is 13 residues long. The V and J ends lost 9 bases and 2 bases respectively, with 11 bases between them. Germline V gene data show CDR1 as SGHVS and CDR2 as FNYEAQ. The CDR3 loop is CASVADTYNEQFF. Here the CDR3 DNA reads TGTGCCAGTGTAGCGGATACCTACAATGAGCAGTTCTTC.

The chain employs TRBV11-2 and TRBJ2-3; D is possibly TRBD1 (5 bases). Per the germline V gene, CDR1 is SGHAT and CDR2 is FQNNGV. This CDR3 has 15 amino acids. Trimming pared 4 bases from V and 1 base from J, leaving 12 bases between. The CDR3 bases are TGTGCCAGCAGCTCCCAGGGCGACGGCACAGATACGCAGTATTTT. Encoded protein: CASSSQGDGTDTQYF.

On this clonotype itself: A junction boundary mismatches the germline segment, possibly from a read error. The genes are TRBV6-5 and TRBJ1-1; D call uncertain. Per germline, CDR1 MNHEY and CDR2 SVGAGI. The CDR3 is 13 amino acids. For the CDR3, the DNA is TGCGCCAGCAGTTCGGACGTGAACACTGAAGCTTTCTTT. Encoded protein: CASSSDVNTEAFF.

This chain joins TRBV7-6 and TRBJ2-7; D unresolved. The V gene lost 5 bases and the J gene lost 2 bases, with 7 bases spanning the gap. This CDR3 is built from 12 residues. The germline gives CDR1 SGHVS, CDR2 FNYEAQ. The CDR3 region is CASSPTTYEQYF. CDR3 nucleotide sequence: TGTGCCAGCAGCCCAACCACCTACGAGCAGTACTTC.

Only a few counts were recorded for this clonotype. The V and J genes are TRBV2 and TRBJ2-5; no firm D call. This CDR3 contains 14 residues. Deletions cut 3 bases from V and 2 bases from J, with 10 bases between. CDR1 is SNHLY and CDR2 is FYNNEI in the germline V gene. CDR3 in amino acids: CASSDYWVQETQYF. CDR3 in DNA: TGTGCCAGCAGTGACTATTGGGTTCAAGAGACCCAGTACTTC.

The chain combines TRBV20-1 with TRBJ1-6; D not certain. The germline gives CDR1 DFQATT, CDR2 SNEGSKA (reference sequence). The ends were cut back, 1 base at V and 10 bases at J, with 11 bases in the middle. The CDR3 sequence is 13 residues long. Here the CDR3 reads CSARGREGSPLHF. CDR3 nucleotide sequence: TGCAGTGCTAGAGGAAGAGAGGGATCACCCCTCCACTTT.

A remark on this clonotype: A read error may explain this, as a much larger clone is one base away. The rearrangement uses TRBV6-1 and TRBJ1-2; D remains unclear. The CDR3 has 13 residues. Trimming stripped 7 bases from V and 8 bases from J, with 17 bases between. CDR1 is MNHNS and CDR2 is SASEGT in the germline V gene. This chain's CDR3 is CASTVQLYYGYTF. CDR3 DNA: TGTGCCAGCACAGTTCAACTTTATTACGGCTACACCTTC.

The J gene is TRBJ1-4, the V gene TRBV10-3; the D gene is possibly TRBD1 (6 bases). The V gene's germline CDR1 is ENHRY and CDR2 SYGVKD. The V end lost 10 bases, the J end lost 5 bases, and 14 bases lay between the germline ends. The CDR3 is made up of 13 amino acids. The CDR3 sequence: CASTDSQNEKLFF. CDR3 DNA sequence: TGTGCCAGCACGGACAGTCAGAATGAAAAACTGTTTTTT.

The gene calls are TRBV2 and TRBJ2-7, with a tentative D call TRBD1 (6 bases). Trimming cost V 10 bases and J 2 bases, with 18 bases left between them. The CDR3 loop spans 14 amino acids. From germline, CDR1 is SNHLY and CDR2 FYNNEI. The CDR3 loop is CAIRQRDTPYEQYF. DNA for the CDR3: TGTGCCATCAGACAGAGGGACACCCCCTACGAGCAGTACTTC.

This chain links TRBV20-1 with TRBJ2-1, with 10 bases lining up with TRBD1. J gave up 8 bases and V 6 bases, and 10 bases lay outside the gene matches. Germline values: CDR1 DFQATT, CDR2 SNEGSKA (reference sequence). The CDR3 covers 14 residues. The chain's CDR3 is CSADGQGVRDEQFF. The CDR3 DNA reads as TGCAGTGCGGACGGACAGGGGGTTAGGGATGAGCAGTTCTTC.

With respect to this clonotype: A junction boundary mismatches the germline segment, possibly from a read error. The V gene is TRBV7-6, the J gene TRBJ2-7, with D perhaps assigned TRBD1 or TRBD2 (5 bases each). Looked up from germline, CDR1 is SGHVS and CDR2 is FNYEAQ. CDR3 length: 14 amino acids. The CDR3 DNA reads as TGTACCAGCAGCTTACGGGACCTAGACTACGAGCAGCACTTC. Amino acids: CTSSLRDLDYEQHF.

This chain joins TRBV11-3 and TRBJ2-5, with a tentative D call TRBD2 (6 bases). This CDR3 spans 16 amino acids. In germline, CDR1 is SGHNT, CDR2 YENEEA. Between the trimmed V and J ends, which lost 1 base and 1 base, there was a span of 13 bases. CDR3 protein: CASSLGRGLGQETQYF. The CDR3 bases are TGTGCCAGCAGCTTAGGGCGGGGTTTGGGCCAAGAGACCCAGTACTTC.